The 8 T cell receptor beta chains in this list originate from one sample, sequenced in a study of neurological immune-mediated disorders. TCRdb used MiXCR to reprocess the 5' RACE reads, holding one entry per CDR3 protein. The sample lists fewer than 60,000 distinct CDR3 sequences; 10% were seen once. What was sequenced was PBMCs. The receptor source for this set is an older man with HTLV-1-associated myelopathy (HAM/TSP).

Many counts were recorded for this clonotype. This chain links TRBV6-2 or TRBV6-3 with TRBJ2-1; D call uncertain. V dropped 2 bases and J dropped 0 bases, with 2 bases sitting between them. The CDR3 is 13 residues long. The germline CDR1 and CDR2 sequences are MNHEY and SVGEGT. CDR3 amino acids: CASSYTSYNEQFF. The CDR3, as DNA: TGTGCCAGCAGTTACACCTCCTACAATGAGCAGTTCTTC.

This clonotype rates as medium-sized (0.01 to 0.1%). The chain employs TRBV2 and TRBJ2-1; D remains unclear. Germline CDR1 and CDR2: SNHLY and FYNNEI. Trimming removed 6 bases from V and 9 bases from J, with 15 bases in between. This CDR3 is built from 13 residues. CDR3 coding DNA: TGTGCCAGCAGGACCGCTAGGTTCGGTGAGCAGTTCTTC. Translation gives CASRTARFGEQFF. Based on the CDR3 plus reference TRBV2 and TRBJ2-1, the full variable domain is EPEVTQTPSHQVTQMGQEVILRCVPISNHLYFYWYRQILGQKVEFLVSFYNNEISEKSEIFDDQFSVERPDGSNFTLKIRSTKLEDSAMYFCASRTARFGEQFFGPGTRLTVL.

To note about this clonotype: An end of the junction differs from the germline gene, which may be a read error. For the CDR3, the DNA is TGTGACAGCAGCCGCGACAGGGAGGAGACCCAGTACTTC. This codes for CDSSRDREETQYF. The chain is built from TRBV7-3 and TRBJ2-5; 7 bases align to TRBD1. This CDR3 contains 13 residues. Per germline, CDR1 SGHTA and CDR2 FQGTGA.

This clonotype has a count of ten or more. DNA for the CDR3: TGTGCCAGCAGCCCCGGACAGGGAGGGTACTACGAGCAGTACTTC. As protein: CASSPGQGGYYEQYF. This sequence joins TRBV9 and TRBJ2-7; a possible D gene is TRBD1 (8 bases). The CDR3 has 15 amino acids. The V end was cut by 4 bases, the J end by 3 bases, with 17 bases between. The germline V gene has CDR1 SGDLS and CDR2 YYNGEE.

This clonotype has a handful of counts. This sequence may be a read error, since a much larger clone differs from it by one base. The V gene is TRBV27, the J gene TRBJ2-1; the D gene could be TRBD1 or TRBD2 (6 bases each). Germline CDR1 reads MNHEY; CDR2 reads SMNVEV (reference sequence). This CDR3 contains 15 residues. The CDR3 DNA sequence: TGTGTCATCCGGAGGGGGGTGGGTTCCTACAATGAGCAGTTCTTC. It encodes CVIRRGVGSYNEQFF.

In this sample, this clonotype turned up many times. The V gene is TRBV7-8, the J gene TRBJ2-2; 7 nucleotides line up with TRBD1. CDR3 length: 18 residues. CDR1 is SGHVS, CDR2 FQNEAQ, per germline. V trimming: 5 bases; J trimming: 4 bases; junction bases outside the gene matches: 16. CDR3 nucleotides: TGTGCCAGCAGCCTACGACAGAGGGGGCTTGGACGCACCGGGGAGCTGTTTTTT. Translated: CASSLRQRGLGRTGELFF.

This clonotype appeared many times. The chain uses TRBV20-1 and TRBJ2-7; tentatively, D is TRBD1 (5 bases). Germline V lookup: CDR1 DFQATT, CDR2 SNEGSKA (reference sequence). V was trimmed by 1 base and J by 6 bases, leaving 19 bases between them. The CDR3 runs 15 residues. The CDR3 is CSARGRDGTASEQYF. The CDR3 nucleotides read TGCAGTGCTAGAGGCAGGGATGGAACCGCTAGCGAGCAGTACTTC.

This clonotype was picked up many times. The chain joins TRBV20-1 to TRBJ2-5, with a possible D match to TRBD2 (6 bases). Trimming pared 6 bases from V and 6 bases from J, leaving 29 bases between. Germline V CDR1 and CDR2: DFQATT, SNEGSKA (reference sequence). The CDR3 loop spans 17 amino acids. In DNA form, the CDR3 reads TGCAGTGCCGTTCTCGGGGGTTCTAACGAACACGGGAAGACCCAGTACTTC. It yields the protein CSAVLGGSNEHGKTQYF.